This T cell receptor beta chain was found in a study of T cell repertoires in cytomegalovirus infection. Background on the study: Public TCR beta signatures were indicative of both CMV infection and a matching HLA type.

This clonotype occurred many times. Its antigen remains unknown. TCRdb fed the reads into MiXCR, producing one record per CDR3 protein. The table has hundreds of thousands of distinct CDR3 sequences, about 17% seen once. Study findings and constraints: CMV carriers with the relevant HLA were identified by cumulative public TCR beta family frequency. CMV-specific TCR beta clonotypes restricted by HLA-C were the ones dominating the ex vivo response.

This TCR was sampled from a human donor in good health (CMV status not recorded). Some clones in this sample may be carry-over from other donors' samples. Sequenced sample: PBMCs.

CDR3: CASKREGMNTEAFF. The CDR3 DNA reads as TGTGCCAGCAAGCGGGAGGGGATGAACACTGAAGCTTTCTTT. The chain couples TRBV27 to TRBJ1-1, with a weak D call TRBD1 (5 bases). V was cut by 7 bases and J by 0 bases, with 12 bases left in between. The germline CDR1 and CDR2 sequences are MNHEY and SMNVEV (reference sequence). The CDR3 is 14 amino acids.